This T cell receptor (beta chain) was recorded in a study of blood T cell repertoires in COVID-19. In the study overall: PBMCs, B-cell-depleted T cells, or T cells were the source of the cDNA or gDNA that made up the material.

Original processing methods: Nucleated cell counts were estimated from reference gene primer amplification. Using immunoSEQ multiplex PCR, the repertoire was profiled, and TCRdb retains in-frame clones only, with some absent. V and J calls and clone size follow that table, whereas D and trimming were derived from the DNA. The sample includes under 300,000 clones, more than 85% of them seen just once. Trimming removed 5 bases at V and 1 base at J, with 21 bases between. Germline-derived CDR1 and CDR2 are MNHEY and SMNVEV (reference sequence). The CDR3 consists of 18 residues. Specimen: peripheral blood. The J gene is TRBJ1-3, the V gene TRBV27; perhaps TRBD1 as D (6 bases). The receptor comes from a woman in her 70s with active or convalescent COVID-19. The CDR3 reads CASSPTGPQGISGNTIYF. In DNA form, the CDR3 reads TGTGCCAGCAGTCCCACAGGCCCACAGGGAATTTCTGGAAACACCATATATTTT.